The rows below give T cell receptor beta chains drawn from one sample of a study of blood T cell repertoires in COVID-19. Profiled with immunoSEQ multiplex PCR; TCRdb holds only in-frame clones, not every one. This sample has just under 40,000 clones, with approximately 94% found just once. Material for sequencing was peripheral blood. Every receptor here comes from a human donor with active COVID-19. The donor label of this sample is uncertain. Both conserved end residues are part of each CDR3. A D gene is named only where the DNA matches it firmly. Clone size is given for some rows only: seen once, a few or many times, or a class if the clone is expanded.

>TRBJ2-5|TRBV21-1|-|15|-
CASSNGPGRQETQYF
TGTGCCAGCAGCAATGGGCCAGGGCGCCAAGAGACCCAGTACTTC
>TRBJ2-1|TRBV5-6|-|15|TRBD1
CASSIPGTGHNEQFF
TGTGCCAGCAGCATCCCCGGGACAGGGCACAATGAGCAGTTCTTC
>TRBJ1-4|TRBV5-1|-|16|TRBD1
CASSPNSRDSNEKLFF
TGCGCCAGCAGCCCCAACAGCCGGGACAGTAATGAAAAACTGTTTTTT
>TRBJ1-5|TRBV10-2|-|13|-
CASKGGANQPQHF
TGCGCCAGCAAGGGAGGGGCGAATCAGCCCCAGCATTTT
>TRBJ2-7|TRBV6-2/TRBV6-3|-|16|TRBD1
CASSPPLRQGAYEQYF
TGTGCCAGCAGCCCACCCCTGCGTCAGGGGGCCTACGAGCAGTACTTC
>TRBJ2-2|TRBV19|-|14|TRBD1
CASSRTGSTGELFF
TGTGCCAGTAGCCGGACAGGATCCACCGGGGAGCTGTTTTTT
>TRBJ1-6|TRBV10-3|once|16|-
CAISLAASSYNSPLHF
TGTGCCATCAGTCTGGCGGCGAGCTCCTATAATTCACCCCTCCACTTT
>TRBJ2-7|TRBV9|-|13|-
CASSVRANYEQYF
TGTGCCAGCAGCGTGAGGGCAAACTACGAGCAGTACTTC
>TRBJ2-3|TRBV19|few|14|-
CASGPRGHTDTQYF
TGTGCCAGTGGGCCCCGCGGACACACAGATACGCAGTATTTT
>TRBJ1-6|TRBV10-3|-|19|-
CAISELPLTESSHNSPLHF
TGTGCCATCAGTGAGCTTCCATTAACCGAGAGCTCCCATAATTCACCCCTCCACTTT
>TRBJ1-5|TRBV6-6|-|13|-
CASRKGRDQPQHF
TGTGCCAGCAGGAAAGGGAGGGATCAGCCCCAGCATTTT
>TRBJ2-3|TRBV6-6|-|15|TRBD1
CASSSTQGAGDTQYF
TGTGCCAGCAGTTCCACACAGGGGGCTGGAGATACGCAGTATTTT
>TRBJ1-5|TRBV19|-|15|-
CASSITGFGREPQHF
TGTGCCAGTAGTATAACAGGGTTTGGGAGGGAACCCCAGCATTTT
>TRBJ1-1|TRBV12-5|-|14|TRBD1
CASGTIKGQAEAFF
TGTGCTAGTGGAACTATTAAGGGACAGGCTGAAGCTTTCTTT
>TRBJ1-2|TRBV7-2|-|14|TRBD1
CASSSRGQNYGYTF
TGTGCCAGCAGCTCTCGGGGACAGAACTATGGCTACACCTTC
>TRBJ1-1|TRBV3-1/TRBV3-2|-|14|TRBD1
CASSKTGGATEAFF
TGTGCCAGCAGCAAGACAGGGGGTGCCACTGAAGCTTTCTTT
>TRBJ1-4|TRBV5-1|-|18|-
CATRIRTSSRFRSEKLFF
TGCGCCACACGAATTAGGACATCCAGTCGGTTTCGTTCTGAAAAACTGTTTTTT
>TRBJ1-6|TRBV7-2|-|18|TRBD1
CASSRPDKTGFRIAPLHF
TGTGCCAGCAGCCGTCCGGACAAGACAGGGTTTCGTATCGCACCCCTCCACTTT
>TRBJ2-5|TRBV7-2|-|11|-
CASSLDSTQYF
TGTGCCAGCAGCTTAGACAGTACCCAGTACTTC
>TRBJ1-1|TRBV18|-|14|-
CASSPLAVNTEAFF
TGTGCCAGCTCACCACTAGCAGTTAACACTGAAGCTTTCTTT
>TRBJ1-1|TRBV4-1|-|16|TRBD1
CASSQMAGGFRTEAFF
TGCGCCAGCAGCCAAATGGCAGGGGGTTTTAGGACTGAAGCTTTCTTT
>TRBJ2-7|TRBV7-9|once|17|TRBD2
CASSLEPPLAGAYEQYF
TGTGCCAGCAGCCTCGAACCACCACTAGCGGGGGCCTACGAGCAGTACTTC
>TRBJ2-4|TRBV2|few|15|-
CASSQLVIAKNIQYF
TGTGCCAGCAGTCAACTAGTAATAGCCAAAAACATTCAGTACTTC
>TRBJ1-2|TRBV5-4|-|14|-
CASSFRDTNYGYTF
TGTGCCAGCAGCTTTCGGGACACTAACTATGGCTACACCTTC
>TRBJ2-3|TRBV18|-|13|-
CASSPPATDTQYF
TGTGCCAGCTCACCACCGGCCACAGATACGCAGTATTTT
>TRBJ2-7|TRBV3-1/TRBV3-2|-|15|-
CASSQAGFGSYEQYF
TGTGCCAGCAGCCAAGCAGGGTTCGGCTCCTACGAGCAGTACTTC
>TRBJ1-2|TRBV19|-|13|TRBD1
CASSDRDEYGYTF
TGTGCCAGTAGCGACAGGGATGAGTATGGCTACACCTTC
>TRBJ1-1|TRBV6-4|-|13|-
CASTLMVGTEAFF
TGTGCCAGCACCCTCATGGTCGGCACTGAAGCTTTCTTT
>TRBJ2-5|TRBV24-1|-|15|-
CATSDPKTLQETQYF
TGTGCCACCAGTGACCCAAAGACACTCCAAGAGACCCAGTACTTC
>TRBJ2-7|TRBV7-2|-|13|-
CASSPDRRREQYF
TGTGCCAGCAGCCCCGACAGGCGGCGGGAGCAGTACTTC
>TRBJ2-1|TRBV10-1|-|13|-
CASSGRELNEQFF
TGCGCCAGCAGTGGACGGGAACTCAATGAGCAGTTCTTC
>TRBJ1-5|TRBV19|-|17|TRBD1
CASSMGWGQGDDQPQHF
TGTGCCAGTAGTATGGGGTGGGGACAGGGGGATGATCAGCCCCAGCATTTT
>TRBJ2-7|TRBV9|-|15|TRBD1
CASSAAGQGPNEQYF
TGTGCCAGCAGCGCCGCCGGACAGGGCCCCAACGAGCAGTACTTC
>TRBJ1-1|TRBV28|-|12|-
CAGKTGNTEAFF
TGTGCCGGGAAGACAGGAAACACTGAAGCTTTCTTT
>TRBJ2-5|TRBV19|-|20|TRBD1
CASSRGQGAPGPRFQETQYF
TGTGCCAGTAGTAGGGGACAGGGGGCGCCGGGACCTAGATTCCAAGAGACCCAGTACTTC
>TRBJ2-7|TRBV27|-|16|TRBD1
CASRRKGQGIFYEQYF
TGTGCCAGCAGACGAAAAGGACAGGGGATCTTCTACGAGCAGTACTTC
>TRBJ2-5|TRBV28|-|14|-
CASSFQGSRETQYF
TGTGCCAGCAGTTTTCAGGGCTCCAGAGAGACCCAGTACTTC
>TRBJ1-3|TRBV19|medium-sized|13|-
CASSTEGGNTIYF
TGTGCCAGTAGTACGGAGGGAGGAAACACCATATATTTT
>TRBJ2-3|TRBV10-3|-|16|TRBD2
CAISRRVAGGPDTQYF
TGTGCCATCAGCCGAAGGGTAGCGGGGGGGCCAGATACGCAGTATTTT